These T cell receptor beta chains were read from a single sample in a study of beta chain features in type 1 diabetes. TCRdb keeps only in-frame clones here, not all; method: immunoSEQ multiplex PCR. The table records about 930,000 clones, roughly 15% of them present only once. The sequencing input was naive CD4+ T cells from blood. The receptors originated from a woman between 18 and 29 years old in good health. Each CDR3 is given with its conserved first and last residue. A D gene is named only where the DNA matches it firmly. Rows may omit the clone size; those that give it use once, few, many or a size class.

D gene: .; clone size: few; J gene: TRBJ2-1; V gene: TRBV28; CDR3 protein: CASLGWRRSNEQFF; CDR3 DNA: TGTGCCAGCCTTGGGTGGCGGCGCAGCAATGAGCAGTTCTTC
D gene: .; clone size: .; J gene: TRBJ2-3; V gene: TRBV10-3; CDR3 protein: CAISGRGTEDTQYF; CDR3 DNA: TGTGCCATCAGTGGCCGGGGGACGGAGGATACGCAGTATTTT
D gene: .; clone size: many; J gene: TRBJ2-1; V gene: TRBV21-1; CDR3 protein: CASLLGGQQFF; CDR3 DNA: TGTGCCAGTCTCCTTGGGGGACAGCAGTTCTTC
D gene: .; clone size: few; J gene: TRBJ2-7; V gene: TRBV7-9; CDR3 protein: CASSLAGLLGVEQYF; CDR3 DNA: TGTGCCAGCAGCTTAGCGGGTCTCTTGGGAGTCGAGCAGTACTTC
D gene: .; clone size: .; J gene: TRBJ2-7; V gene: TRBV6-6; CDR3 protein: CASGAPLRVEYF; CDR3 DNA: TGTGCCAGCGGTGCCCCCCTCCGGGTAGAGTACTTC
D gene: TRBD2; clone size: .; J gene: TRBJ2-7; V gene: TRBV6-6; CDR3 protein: CASSYSTSGSSYEQYF; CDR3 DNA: TGTGCCAGCAGTTACTCCACTAGCGGGAGCTCCTACGAGCAGTACTTC
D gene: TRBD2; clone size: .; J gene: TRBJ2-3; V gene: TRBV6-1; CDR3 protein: CASSDPVRAGATDTQYF; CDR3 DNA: TGTGCCAGCAGTGACCCGGTCAGAGCGGGAGCCACAGATACGCAGTATTTT
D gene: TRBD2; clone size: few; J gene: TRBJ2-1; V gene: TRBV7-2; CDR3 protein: CASSLVGLAGGSNEQFF; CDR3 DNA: TGTGCCAGCAGCTTAGTTGGGCTAGCGGGAGGGTCGAATGAGCAGTTCTTC
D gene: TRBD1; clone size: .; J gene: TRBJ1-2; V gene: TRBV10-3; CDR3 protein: CAITGQLNYGYTF; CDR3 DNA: TGTGCCATCACGGGACAGTTAAACTATGGCTACACCTTC
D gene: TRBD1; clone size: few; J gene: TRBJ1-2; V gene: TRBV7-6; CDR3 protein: CASSLPQDRGERGYTF; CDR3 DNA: TGTGCCAGCAGCTTACCTCAGGACAGGGGGGAACGTGGCTACACCTTC
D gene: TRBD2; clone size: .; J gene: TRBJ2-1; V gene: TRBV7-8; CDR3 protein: CASNLGLAGFNEQFF; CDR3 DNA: TGTGCCAGCAACCTCGGACTAGCGGGATTCAATGAGCAGTTCTTC
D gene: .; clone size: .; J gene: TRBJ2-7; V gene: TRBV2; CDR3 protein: CATGLRSYEQYF; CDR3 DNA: TGTGCCACCGGACTCCGCTCCTACGAGCAGTACTTC
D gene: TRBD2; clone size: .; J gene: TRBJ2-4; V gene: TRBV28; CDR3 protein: CASSLRTSGLKGSKRNIQYF; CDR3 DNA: TGTGCCAGCAGTTTACGGACTAGCGGGTTAAAGGGGTCAAAGCGGAACATTCAGTACTTC
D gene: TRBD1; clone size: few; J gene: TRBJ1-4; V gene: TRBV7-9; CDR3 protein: CASNGQGNEKLFF; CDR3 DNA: TGTGCCAGCAACGGACAGGGAAATGAAAAACTGTTTTTT
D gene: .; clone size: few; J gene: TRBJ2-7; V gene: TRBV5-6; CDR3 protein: CASSLRDEQYF; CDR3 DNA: TGTGCCAGCAGCTTGCGTGACGAGCAGTACTTC
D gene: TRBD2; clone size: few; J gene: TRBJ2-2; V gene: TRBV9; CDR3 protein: CASSVGPSGSGGELFF; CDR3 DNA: TGTGCCAGCAGCGTGGGCCCTAGCGGGAGTGGGGGGGAGCTGTTTTTT
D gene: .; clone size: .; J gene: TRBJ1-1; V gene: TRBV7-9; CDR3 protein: CASSLRTENTEAFF; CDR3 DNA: TGTGCCAGCAGCCTAAGGACAGAGAACACTGAAGCTTTCTTT
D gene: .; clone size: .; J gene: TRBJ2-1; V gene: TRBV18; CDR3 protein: CASSPRPAYGNEQFF; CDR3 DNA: TGTGCCAGCTCACCAAGGCCAGCATATGGGAATGAGCAGTTCTTC
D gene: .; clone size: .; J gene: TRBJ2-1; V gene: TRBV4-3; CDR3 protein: CASTQSGLLYEEQFF; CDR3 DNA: TGCGCCAGCACCCAATCGGGACTCCTTTATGAAGAGCAGTTCTTC
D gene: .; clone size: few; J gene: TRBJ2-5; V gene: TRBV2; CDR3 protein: CASNMQETQYF; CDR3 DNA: TGTGCCAGCAATATGCAAGAGACCCAGTACTTC
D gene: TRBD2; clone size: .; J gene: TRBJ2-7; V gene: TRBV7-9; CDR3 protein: CASSPGGSRMSEQYF; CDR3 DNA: TGTGCCAGCAGCCCAGGCGGGAGCCGGATGAGCGAGCAGTACTTC
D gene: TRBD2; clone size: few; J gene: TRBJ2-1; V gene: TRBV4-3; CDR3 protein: CASSPLAGGPHEQFF; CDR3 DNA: TGCGCCAGCAGCCCCCTAGCGGGAGGGCCACATGAGCAGTTCTTC
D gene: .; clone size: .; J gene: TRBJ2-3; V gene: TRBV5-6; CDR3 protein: CASSPQNWGTQYF; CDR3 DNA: TGTGCCAGCAGCCCGCAAAATTGGGGTACGCAGTATTTT
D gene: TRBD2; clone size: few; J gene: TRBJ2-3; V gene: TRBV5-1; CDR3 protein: CASSLGTSGRPSTDTQYF; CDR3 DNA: TGCGCCAGCAGCTTGGGGACTAGCGGGAGGCCGAGCACAGATACGCAGTATTTT
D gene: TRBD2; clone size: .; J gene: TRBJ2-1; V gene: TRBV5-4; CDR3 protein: CASAGTSGPFSYNEQFF; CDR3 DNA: TGTGCCAGCGCCGGGACTAGCGGCCCCTTCTCCTACAATGAGCAGTTCTTC
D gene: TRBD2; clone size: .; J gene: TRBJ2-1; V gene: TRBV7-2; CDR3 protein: CASRRDYNNEQFF; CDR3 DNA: TGTGCCAGCAGACGGGACTACAACAATGAGCAGTTCTTC
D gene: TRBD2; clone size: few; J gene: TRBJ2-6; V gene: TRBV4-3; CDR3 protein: CASSQDGASGLSSGANVLTF; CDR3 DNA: TGCGCCAGCAGCCAAGACGGGGCTAGCGGCCTATCCTCTGGGGCCAACGTCCTGACTTTC
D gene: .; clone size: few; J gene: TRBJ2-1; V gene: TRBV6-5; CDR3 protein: CASSYVWQRTNNEQFF; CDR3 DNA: TGTGCCAGCAGTTACGTTTGGCAGCGGACCAACAATGAGCAGTTCTTC
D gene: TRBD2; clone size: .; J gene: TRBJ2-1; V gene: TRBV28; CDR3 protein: CASSLLSLAERKYNEQFF; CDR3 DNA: TGTGCCAGCAGTTTATTAAGTCTAGCGGAACGTAAATACAATGAGCAGTTCTTC
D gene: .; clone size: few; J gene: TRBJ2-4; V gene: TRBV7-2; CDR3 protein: CASAGGLTKNIQYF; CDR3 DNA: TGTGCCAGCGCCGGAGGTCTAACCAAAAACATTCAGTACTTC
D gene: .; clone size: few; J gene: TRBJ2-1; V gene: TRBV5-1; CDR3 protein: CASSLVHLSYNEQFF; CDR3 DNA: TGCGCCAGCAGCTTGGTTCATCTCTCCTACAATGAGCAGTTCTTC
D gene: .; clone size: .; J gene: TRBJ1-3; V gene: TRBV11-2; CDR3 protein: CASSLAGDDGNTIYF; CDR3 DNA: TGTGCCAGCAGCTTGGCTGGGGACGATGGAAACACCATATATTTT
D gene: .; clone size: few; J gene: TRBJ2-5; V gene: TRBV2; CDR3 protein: CASKLSSRIETQYF; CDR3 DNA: TGTGCCAGCAAGTTAAGCTCAAGGATAGAGACCCAGTACTTC
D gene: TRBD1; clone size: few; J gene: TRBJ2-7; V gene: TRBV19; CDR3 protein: CASSIRTGGSSYEQYF; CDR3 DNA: TGTGCCAGTAGTATACGGACAGGGGGCTCCTCCTACGAGCAGTACTTC
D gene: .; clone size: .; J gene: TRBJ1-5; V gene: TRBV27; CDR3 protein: CASSVRGGQPQHF; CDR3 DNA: TGTGCCAGCAGTGTCAGGGGTGGACAGCCCCAGCATTTT
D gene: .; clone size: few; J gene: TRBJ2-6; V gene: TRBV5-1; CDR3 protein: CATRQSSGANVLTF; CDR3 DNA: TGCGCCACCCGGCAGAGCTCTGGGGCCAACGTCCTGACTTTC
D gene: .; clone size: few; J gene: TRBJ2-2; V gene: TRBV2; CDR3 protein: CASIGAGELFF; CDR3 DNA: TGTGCCAGCATTGGGGCCGGGGAGCTGTTTTTT
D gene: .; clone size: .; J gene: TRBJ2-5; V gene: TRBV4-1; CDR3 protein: CASSRVSYQETQYF; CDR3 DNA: TGCGCCAGCAGCCGTGTTAGCTACCAAGAGACCCAGTACTTC
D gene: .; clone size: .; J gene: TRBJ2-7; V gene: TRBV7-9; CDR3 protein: CASSFAQGSYEQYF; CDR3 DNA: TGTGCCAGCAGCTTCGCGCAGGGATCCTACGAGCAGTACTTC
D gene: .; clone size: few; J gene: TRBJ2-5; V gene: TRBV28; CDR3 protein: CASSTGGVQETQYF; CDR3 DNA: TGTGCCAGCAGTACCGGGGGCGTTCAAGAGACCCAGTACTTC
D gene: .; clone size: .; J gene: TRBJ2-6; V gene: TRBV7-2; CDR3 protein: CASSLVGISGANVLTF; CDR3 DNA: TGTGCCAGCAGCTTAGTAGGGATCTCTGGGGCCAACGTCCTGACTTTC
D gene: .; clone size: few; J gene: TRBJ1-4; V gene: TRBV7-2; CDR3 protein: CASSFVPNEKLFF; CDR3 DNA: TGTGCCAGCAGCTTTGTGCCAAATGAAAAACTGTTTTTT
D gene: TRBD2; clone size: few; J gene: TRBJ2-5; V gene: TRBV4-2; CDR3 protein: CASSQVGASGIVETQYF; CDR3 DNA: TGTGCCAGCAGCCAAGTAGGGGCTAGCGGGATAGTGGAGACCCAGTACTTC
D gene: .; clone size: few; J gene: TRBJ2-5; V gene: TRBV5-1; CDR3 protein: CASSSQGRETQYF; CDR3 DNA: TGCGCCAGCAGCTCTCAGGGGCGAGAGACCCAGTACTTC
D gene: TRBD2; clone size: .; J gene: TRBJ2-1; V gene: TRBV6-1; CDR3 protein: CASSALGGLAGKQFF; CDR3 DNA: TGTGCCAGCAGTGCCCTCGGGGGGCTAGCGGGGAAGCAGTTCTTC
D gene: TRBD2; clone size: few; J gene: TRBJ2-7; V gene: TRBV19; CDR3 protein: CASSLTGTRSTYEQYF; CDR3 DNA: TGTGCCAGTAGTTTAACCGGGACTAGGTCCACCTACGAGCAGTACTTC
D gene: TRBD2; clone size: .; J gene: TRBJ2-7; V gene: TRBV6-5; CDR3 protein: CASSSLTSGSYEQYF; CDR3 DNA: TGTGCCAGCAGTTCCCTGACTAGCGGGAGCTACGAGCAGTACTTC
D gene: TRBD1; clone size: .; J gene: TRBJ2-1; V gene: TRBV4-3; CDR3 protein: CASSQDRQGAREQFF; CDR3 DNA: TGCGCCAGCAGCCAAGATCGACAGGGGGCGCGGGAGCAGTTCTTC
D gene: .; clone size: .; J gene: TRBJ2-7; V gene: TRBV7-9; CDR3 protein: CASSLLSATYEQYF; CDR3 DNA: TGTGCCAGCAGCTTACTCAGTGCAACCTACGAGCAGTACTTC
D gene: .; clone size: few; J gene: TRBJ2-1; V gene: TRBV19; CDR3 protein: CASSILPSASYNEQFF; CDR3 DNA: TGTGCCAGTAGTATTCTCCCGTCTGCCTCATACAATGAGCAGTTCTTC
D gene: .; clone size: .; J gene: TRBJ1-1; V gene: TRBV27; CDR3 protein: CASSFQVGMNTEAFF; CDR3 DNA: TGTGCCAGCAGTTTCCAGGTGGGAATGAACACTGAAGCTTTCTTT
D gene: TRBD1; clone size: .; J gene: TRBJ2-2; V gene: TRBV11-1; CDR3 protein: CASSRTGTGAVGELFF; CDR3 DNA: TGTGCCAGCAGCAGAACCGGGACAGGGGCTGTCGGGGAGCTGTTTTTT
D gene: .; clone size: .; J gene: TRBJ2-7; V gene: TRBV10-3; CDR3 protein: CAIRPGQTYEQYF; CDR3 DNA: TGTGCCATCAGACCCGGACAGACCTACGAGCAGTACTTC
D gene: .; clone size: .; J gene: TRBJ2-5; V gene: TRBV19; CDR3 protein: CASSYPSETQYF; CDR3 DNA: TGTGCCAGTAGTTACCCTTCCGAGACCCAGTACTTC